The 16 T cell receptor beta chains presented below share a single source sample, sequenced in a study of T cell changes during pregnancy in multiple sclerosis. Method: immunoSEQ multiplex PCR; TCRdb's copy keeps in-frame clones and lacks some. The sample lists about 100,000 clones; about 94% were seen once. The specimen was peripheral blood, collected after pregnancy. The receptors derive from a female donor with multiple sclerosis, enrolled in a pregnancy study.

V and J are TRBV19 and TRBJ2-2; D gene uncertain. Germline V lookup: CDR1 LNHDA, CDR2 SQIVND (reference sequence). The CDR3 sequence is 12 residues long. V was clipped by 8 bases and J by 7 bases, with 11 bases between them. CDR3 sequence (DNA): TGTGCCAGTGGTGGTCGAGTCGGGGAGCTGTTTTTT. It encodes CASGGRVGELFF.

This clone was recorded only once. CDR3 coding DNA: TGCGCCAGCAGCCAAGCCCAGGGGAGCACTGAAGCTTTCTTT. This gives the protein CASSQAQGSTEAFF. This chain links TRBV4-1 with TRBJ1-1; maybe TRBD1 (6 bases). Germline V gene data show CDR1 as MGHRA and CDR2 as YSYEKL. Deletions cut 1 base from V and 4 bases from J, with 10 bases between. The CDR3 contains 14 residues.

The chain employs TRBV27 and TRBJ1-1, with D possibly matching TRBD1 (5 bases). CDR1 is MNHEY and CDR2 is SMNVEV in the germline V gene (reference sequence). V shed 0 bases and J shed 4 bases, with 15 bases lying between them. The CDR3 is 16 amino acids. CDR3 loop: CASSLSGGRLSTEAFF. The CDR3, as DNA: TGTGCCAGCAGTTTATCGGGGGGACGGTTGAGCACTGAAGCTTTCTTT.

CDR3 region: CASGLLQGFQPQHF. The CDR3 DNA sequence: TGTGCCAGCGGTCTCCTACAGGGATTTCAGCCCCAGCATTTT. V is TRBV27 and J is TRBJ1-5; the D gene is possibly TRBD1 (6 bases). Between the trimmed V and J ends, which lost 8 bases and 6 bases, there was a span of 17 bases. In germline, CDR1 is MNHEY, CDR2 SMNVEV (reference sequence). This CDR3 spans 14 amino acids.

CDR3 nucleotides: TGTGCCCTTACAGAGGACAGAGCCTTCGAGCAGTACTTC. Translation gives CALTEDRAFEQYF. V is TRBV19 and J is TRBJ2-7, with D possibly TRBD1 on 6 matching bases. V lost 11 bases to trimming and J lost 6 bases, with 20 bases between them. The germline V gene encodes CDR1 LNHDA and CDR2 SQIVND (reference sequence). The CDR3 has 13 residues.

The chain links TRBV7-9 to TRBJ2-1, with 10 bases fitting TRBD1. The germline CDR1 and CDR2 sequences are SEHNR and FQNEAQ (reference sequence). This CDR3 has 16 amino acids. Germline trimming cut 5 bases from V and 5 bases from J; bases unmatched to any gene: 9. The CDR3 reads CASSPSLGTGDNEQFF. CDR3 sequence (DNA): TGTGCCAGCAGCCCCTCCCTCGGGACAGGGGACAATGAGCAGTTCTTC.

This chain joins TRBV11-2 and TRBJ2-7, with 7 nucleotides matching TRBD2. The germline V gene has CDR1 SGHAT and CDR2 FQNNGV. The V segment lost 6 bases and the J segment 2 bases; nucleotides outside the gene matches: 7. The CDR3 covers 14 residues. The CDR3 region has the DNA TGTGCCAGCAGTTCAAGCGGGAAGACCTACGAGCAGTACTTC. Encoded protein: CASSSSGKTYEQYF.

CDR3 loop: CASSPQGMLGQLFF. CDR3 in DNA: TGTGCCAGCAGTCCCCAGGGGATGCTCGGCCAACTGTTTTTT. The chain recombines TRBV7-2 with TRBJ1-4; D possibly corresponds to TRBD1 (6 bases). Trimming took off 6 bases at V and 12 bases at J, with 20 bases between the two ends. The CDR3 runs 14 residues. Germline CDR1 is SGHTA and CDR2 is FQGNSA. The whole variable domain, remainder taken from reference TRBV7-2 and TRBJ1-4, is GAGVSQSPSNKVTEKGKDVELRCDPISGHTALYWYRQSLGQGLEFLIYFQGNSAPDKSGLPSDRFSAERTGGSVSTLTIQRTQQEDSAVYLCASSPQGMLGQLFFGSGTQLSVL.

The gene calls are TRBV6-4 and TRBJ2-2; D possibly corresponds to TRBD1 (7 bases). The CDR3 has 16 residues. From germline, CDR1 is MRHNA and CDR2 SNTAGT. The CDR3 loop is CAQGCGTAKNTGELFF. DNA of the CDR3: TGTGCGCAGGGCTGCGGGACAGCAAAAAACACCGGGGAGCTGTTTTTT.

V and J are TRBV27 and TRBJ1-5; D gene ambiguous. V was trimmed by 5 bases and J by 5 bases, leaving 13 bases between them. The CDR3 contains 14 residues. Germline V gene data show CDR1 as MNHEY and CDR2 as SMNVEV (reference sequence). The CDR3 nucleotides read TGTGCCAGCAGTCCCGGTGCAGGTGATCAGCCCCAGCATTTT. Residues: CASSPGAGDQPQHF.

V usage is TRBV27 and J usage is TRBJ2-7; perhaps TRBD2 as D (5 bases). The CDR3 has 14 amino acids. Germline CDR1 is MNHEY and CDR2 is SMNVEV (reference sequence). V lost 6 bases and J 3 bases, leaving 15 bases between the germline ends. CDR3 sequence (DNA): TGTGCCAGCAGCCGACCCCGGGGTGTCTACGAGCAGTACTTC. Amino acid sequence: CASSRPRGVYEQYF.

V is TRBV27 and J is TRBJ1-5; 8 bases fit TRBD1. The V segment lost 4 bases and the J segment 8 bases; nucleotides outside the gene matches: 10. Germline loops: CDR1 MNHEY, CDR2 SMNVEV (reference sequence). This CDR3 region has 15 residues. DNA for the CDR3: TGTGCCAGCAGTTCACGGACAGGGAGCAAGGAGCCCCAGCATTTT. Its translation: CASSSRTGSKEPQHF.

Only one count was recorded for this clone. V is TRBV4-1 and J is TRBJ2-1, with 9 bases fitting TRBD1. J was trimmed by 5 bases and V by 2 bases; bases with no gene match: 1. This CDR3 has 14 amino acids. Germline V CDR1 and CDR2: MGHRA, YSYEKL. CDR3 loop: CASSQWTGDNEQFF. CDR3 bases: TGCGCCAGCAGCCAATGGACAGGGGACAATGAGCAGTTCTTC.

This chain joins TRBV15 and TRBJ1-2; 8 bases agree with TRBD1. The CDR3 contains 15 residues. V was clipped by 5 bases and J by 4 bases; unmatched bases: 9. Germline-derived CDR1 and CDR2 are LNHNV and YYDKDF (reference sequence). This chain's CDR3 is CATSGDRRLFYGYTF. CDR3 bases: TGTGCCACCAGCGGGGACAGGAGACTCTTCTATGGCTACACCTTC.

The rearrangement joins TRBV30 to TRBJ1-2; perhaps TRBD1 as D (5 bases). The CDR3 contains 15 residues. V was cut by 0 bases and J by 2 bases, with 13 bases left in between. CDR1 GTSNPN and CDR2 SVGIG come from the germline V gene (reference sequence). This CDR3 is CAWSVRARVNYGYTF. DNA of the CDR3: TGTGCCTGGAGTGTAAGGGCCAGGGTAAACTATGGCTACACCTTC.

This clone was recorded a few times. The chain is built from TRBV27 and TRBJ1-1, with 9 bases that match TRBD1. The ends lost 0 bases at V and 10 bases at J; junction bases unmatched: 6. The CDR3 totals 14 residues. Germline values: CDR1 MNHEY, CDR2 SMNVEV (reference sequence). CDR3 loop: CASSLSGTGMVAFF. The CDR3 region has the DNA TGTGCCAGCAGTTTATCCGGGACAGGGATGGTAGCTTTCTTT.